Presented here are 2 T cell receptor beta chains from one specimen sequenced in a study of T cell responses to AZD1222 COVID-19 vaccine. Only in-frame clones appear in the TCRdb table, and some are missing; sequencing was by immunoSEQ multiplex PCR. The table records approximately 70,000 clones, 75% to 90% of them present only once. The starting material was peripheral blood, obtained on day 0 of AZD1222 vaccination. Every receptor here comes from an adult in good health.

The CDR3 loop reads CASQKNYEQYF. DNA for the CDR3: TGTGCCAGTCAAAAGAACTACGAGCAGTACTTC. V usage is TRBV19 and J usage is TRBJ2-7; D call uncertain. CDR3 length equals 11 residues. The germline V gene encodes CDR1 LNHDA and CDR2 SQIVND (reference sequence). V was pared by 8 bases and J by 3 bases, with 8 bases between.

The V and J genes are TRBV19 and TRBJ2-7, with TRBD2 matching 11 bases. The CDR3 is made up of 15 amino acids. Germline V gives CDR1 LNHDA, CDR2 SQIVND (reference sequence). Unmatched junction bases numbered 6, after V lost 6 bases and J lost 2 bases. CDR3 region: CASSDGTSGTYEQYF. CDR3 nucleotides: TGTGCCAGTAGCGACGGGACTAGCGGAACCTACGAGCAGTACTTC.